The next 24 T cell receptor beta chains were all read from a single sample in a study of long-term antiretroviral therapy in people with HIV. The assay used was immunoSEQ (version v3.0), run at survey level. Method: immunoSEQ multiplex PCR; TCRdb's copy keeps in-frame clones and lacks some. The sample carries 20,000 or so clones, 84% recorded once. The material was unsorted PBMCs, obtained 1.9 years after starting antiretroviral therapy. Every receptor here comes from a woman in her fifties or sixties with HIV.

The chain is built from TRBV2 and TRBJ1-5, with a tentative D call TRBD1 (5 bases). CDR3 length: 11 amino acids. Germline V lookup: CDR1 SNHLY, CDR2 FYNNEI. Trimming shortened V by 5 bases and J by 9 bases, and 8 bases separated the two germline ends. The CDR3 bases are TGTGCCAGCAGTACGGGACGGCCCCAGCATTTT. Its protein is CASSTGRPQHF.

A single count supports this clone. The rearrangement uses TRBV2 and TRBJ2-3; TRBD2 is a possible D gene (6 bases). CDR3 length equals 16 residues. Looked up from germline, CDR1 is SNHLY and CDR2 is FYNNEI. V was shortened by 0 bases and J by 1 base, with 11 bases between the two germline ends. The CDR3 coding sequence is TGTGCCAGCAGTGAAGCGGACGGGGGTGGCACAGATACGCAGTATTTT. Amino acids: CASSEADGGGTDTQYF.

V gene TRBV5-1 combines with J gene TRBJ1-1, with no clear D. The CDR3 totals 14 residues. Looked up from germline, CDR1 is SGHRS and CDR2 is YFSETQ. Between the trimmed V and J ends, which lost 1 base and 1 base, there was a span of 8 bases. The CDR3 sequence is CASSLRIGNTEAFF. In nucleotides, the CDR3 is TGCGCCAGCAGCTTGCGTATTGGGAACACTGAAGCTTTCTTT.

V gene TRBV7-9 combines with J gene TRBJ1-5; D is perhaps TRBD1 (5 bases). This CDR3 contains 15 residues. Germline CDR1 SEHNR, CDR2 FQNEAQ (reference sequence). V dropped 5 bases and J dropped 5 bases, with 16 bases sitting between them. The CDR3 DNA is TGTGCCAGCAGCCGTCACCAGGGAAGGGATCAGCCCCAGCATTTT. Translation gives CASSRHQGRDQPQHF.

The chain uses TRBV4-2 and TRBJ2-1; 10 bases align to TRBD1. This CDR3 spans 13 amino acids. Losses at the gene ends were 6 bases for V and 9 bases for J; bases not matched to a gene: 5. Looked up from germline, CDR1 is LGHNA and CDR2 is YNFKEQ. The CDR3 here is CASRRGQGTEQFF. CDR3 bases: TGTGCCAGCAGACGGGGACAGGGGACTGAGCAGTTCTTC.

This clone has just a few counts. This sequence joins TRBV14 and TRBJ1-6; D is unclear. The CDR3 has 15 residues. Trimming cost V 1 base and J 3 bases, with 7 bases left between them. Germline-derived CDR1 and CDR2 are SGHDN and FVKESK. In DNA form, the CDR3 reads TGTGCCAGCAGCCAAGGCGGAGGCTATAATTCACCCCTCCACTTT. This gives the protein CASSQGGGYNSPLHF.

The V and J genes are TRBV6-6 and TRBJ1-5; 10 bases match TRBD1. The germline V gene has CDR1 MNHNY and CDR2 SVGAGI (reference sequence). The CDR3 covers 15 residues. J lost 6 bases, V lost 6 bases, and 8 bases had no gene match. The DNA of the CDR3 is TGTGCCAGCAGCCCCGACAGGGGGCGAGGTCAGCCCCAGCATTTT. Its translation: CASSPDRGRGQPQHF.

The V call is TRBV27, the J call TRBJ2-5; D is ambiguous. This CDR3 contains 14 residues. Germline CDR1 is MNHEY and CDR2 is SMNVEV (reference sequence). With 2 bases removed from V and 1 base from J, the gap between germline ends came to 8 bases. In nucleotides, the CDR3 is TGTGCCAGCAGTTTAGACATTTTCCAAGAGACCCAGTACTTC. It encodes CASSLDIFQETQYF.

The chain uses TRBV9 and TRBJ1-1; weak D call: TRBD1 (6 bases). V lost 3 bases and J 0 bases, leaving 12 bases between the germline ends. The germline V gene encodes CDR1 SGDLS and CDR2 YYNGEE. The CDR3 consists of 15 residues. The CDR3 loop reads CASSGAGALNTEAFF. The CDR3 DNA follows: TGTGCCAGCAGCGGCGCGGGGGCATTGAACACTGAAGCTTTCTTT.

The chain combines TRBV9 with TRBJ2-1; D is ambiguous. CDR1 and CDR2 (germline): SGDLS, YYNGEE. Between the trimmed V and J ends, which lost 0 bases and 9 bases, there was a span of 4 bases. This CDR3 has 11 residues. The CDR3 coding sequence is TGTGCCAGCAGCGTAGCCGGTGAGCAGTTCTTC. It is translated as CASSVAGEQFF.

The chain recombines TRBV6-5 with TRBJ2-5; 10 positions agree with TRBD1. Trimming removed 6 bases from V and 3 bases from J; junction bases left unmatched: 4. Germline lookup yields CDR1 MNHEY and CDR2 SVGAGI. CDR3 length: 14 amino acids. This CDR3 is CASSYGTGEETQYF. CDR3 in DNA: TGTGCCAGCAGCTACGGGACAGGGGAAGAGACCCAGTACTTC.

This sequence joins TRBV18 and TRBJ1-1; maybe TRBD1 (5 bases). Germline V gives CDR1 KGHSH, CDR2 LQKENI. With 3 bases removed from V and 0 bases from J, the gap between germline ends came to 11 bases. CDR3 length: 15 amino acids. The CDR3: CASSPQGGMNTEAFF. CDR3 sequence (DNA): TGTGCCAGCTCACCTCAGGGAGGAATGAACACTGAAGCTTTCTTT.

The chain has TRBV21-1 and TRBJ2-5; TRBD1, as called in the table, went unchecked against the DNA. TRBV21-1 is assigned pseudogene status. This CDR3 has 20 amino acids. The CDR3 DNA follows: TGTGCCAGCAGCGAGCGGCCGACCCACCTACTACAGGGGGCTGGAGAGACCCAGTACTTC. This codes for CASSERPTHLLQGAGETQYF.

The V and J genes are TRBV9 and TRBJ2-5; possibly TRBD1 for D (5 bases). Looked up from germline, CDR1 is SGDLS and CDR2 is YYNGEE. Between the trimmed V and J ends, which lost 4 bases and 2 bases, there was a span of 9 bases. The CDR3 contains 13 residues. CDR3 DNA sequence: TGTGCCAGCAGCCTGGGGCTGCAAGAGACCCAGTACTTC. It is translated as CASSLGLQETQYF.

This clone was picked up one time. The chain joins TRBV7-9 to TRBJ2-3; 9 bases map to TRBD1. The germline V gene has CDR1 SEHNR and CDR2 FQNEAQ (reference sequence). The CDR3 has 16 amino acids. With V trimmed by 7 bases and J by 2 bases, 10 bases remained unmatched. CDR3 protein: CASTGGTGGDTDTQYF. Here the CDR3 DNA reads TGTGCCAGCACCGGGGGAACAGGGGGCGACACAGATACGCAGTATTTT.

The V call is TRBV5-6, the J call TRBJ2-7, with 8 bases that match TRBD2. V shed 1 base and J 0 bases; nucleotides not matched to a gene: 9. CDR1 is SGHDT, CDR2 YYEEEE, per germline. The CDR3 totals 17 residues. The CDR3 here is CASSLFVWRGASYEQYF. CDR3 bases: TGTGCCAGCAGCTTGTTTGTCTGGCGGGGGGCCTCCTACGAGCAGTACTTC.

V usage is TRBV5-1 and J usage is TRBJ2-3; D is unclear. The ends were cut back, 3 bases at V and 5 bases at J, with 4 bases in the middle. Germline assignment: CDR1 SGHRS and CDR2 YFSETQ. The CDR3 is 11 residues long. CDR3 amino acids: CASSSEDTQYF. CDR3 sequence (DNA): TGCGCCAGCAGCTCGGAAGATACGCAGTATTTT.

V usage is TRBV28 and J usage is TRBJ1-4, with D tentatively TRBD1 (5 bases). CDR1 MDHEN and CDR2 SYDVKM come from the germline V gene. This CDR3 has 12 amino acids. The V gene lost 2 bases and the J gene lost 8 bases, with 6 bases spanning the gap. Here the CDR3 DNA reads TGTGCCAGCAGTTTAACAGGCGAAAAACTGTTTTTT. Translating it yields CASSLTGEKLFF.

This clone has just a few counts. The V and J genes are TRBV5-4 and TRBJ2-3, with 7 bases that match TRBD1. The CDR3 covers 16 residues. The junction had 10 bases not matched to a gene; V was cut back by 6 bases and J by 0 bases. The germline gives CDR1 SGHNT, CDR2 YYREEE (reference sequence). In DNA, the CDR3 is TGTGCCAGCACCTCAGGGGGTCAGTATAGCACAGATACGCAGTATTTT. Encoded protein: CASTSGGQYSTDTQYF.

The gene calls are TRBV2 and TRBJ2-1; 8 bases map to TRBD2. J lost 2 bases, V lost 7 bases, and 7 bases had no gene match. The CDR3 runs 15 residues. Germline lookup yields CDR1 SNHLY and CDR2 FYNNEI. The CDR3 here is CASTPGGATYNEQFF. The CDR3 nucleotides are TGTGCCAGCACTCCCGGGGGGGCAACCTACAATGAGCAGTTCTTC.

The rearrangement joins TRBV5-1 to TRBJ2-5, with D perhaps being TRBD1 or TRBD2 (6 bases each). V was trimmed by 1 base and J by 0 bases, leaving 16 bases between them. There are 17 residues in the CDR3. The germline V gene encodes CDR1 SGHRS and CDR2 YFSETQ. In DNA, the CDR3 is TGCGCCAGCAGCTTGCGGGGGCGGGCACGGAACCAAGAGACCCAGTACTTC. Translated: CASSLRGRARNQETQYF.

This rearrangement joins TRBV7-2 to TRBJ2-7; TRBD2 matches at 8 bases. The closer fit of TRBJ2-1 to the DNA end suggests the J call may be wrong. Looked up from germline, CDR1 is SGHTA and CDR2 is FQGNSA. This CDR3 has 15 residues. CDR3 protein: CASSSLGGGPYEQFF. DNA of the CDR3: TGTGCCAGCAGCTCCCTGGGCGGGGGGCCCTACGAGCAGTTCTTC.

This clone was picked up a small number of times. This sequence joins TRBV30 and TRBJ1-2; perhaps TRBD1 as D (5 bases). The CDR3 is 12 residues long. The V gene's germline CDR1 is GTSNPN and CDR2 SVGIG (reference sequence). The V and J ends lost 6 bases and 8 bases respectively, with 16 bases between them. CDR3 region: CACERGTRGYTF. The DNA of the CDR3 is TGTGCCTGCGAACGGGGGACCCGGGGCTACACCTTC.

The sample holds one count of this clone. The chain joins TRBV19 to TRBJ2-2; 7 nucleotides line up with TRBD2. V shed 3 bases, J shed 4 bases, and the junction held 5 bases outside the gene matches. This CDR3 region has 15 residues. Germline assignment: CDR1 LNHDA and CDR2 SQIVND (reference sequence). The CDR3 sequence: CASSIVGRGTGELFF. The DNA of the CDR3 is TGTGCCAGTAGTATCGTGGGGAGGGGCACCGGGGAGCTGTTTTTT. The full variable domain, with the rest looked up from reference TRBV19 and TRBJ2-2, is DGGITQSPKYLFRKEGQNVTLSCEQNLNHDAMYWYRQDPGQGLRLIYYSQIVNDFQKGDIAEGYSVSREKKESFPLTVTSAQKNPTAFYLCASSIVGRGTGELFFGEGSRLTVL.